A single sample gave rise to the 27 T cell receptor beta chains below, sequenced in a study of beta chain features in type 1 diabetes. Study-level results: Shorter TCRB CDR3s, moderately but significantly so, marked every one of the four CD4+ subsets in Type 1 diabetes patients.

Expressed TCRB transcripts were sequenced because the entire RNA isolate underwent reverse transcription. TCRdb's copy holds only in-frame clones and misses some; the assay was immunoSEQ multiplex PCR. The table has fewer than 350,000 clones, 15% seen once. The antigens of these receptors remain unknown. Material for sequencing was naive CD4+ T cells from blood. All receptors derive from a man aged 18 to 30 with type 1 diabetes.

This clone was recorded a few times. V gene TRBV10-3 combines with J gene TRBJ1-1, with TRBD1 as a possible D gene (5 bases). Trimming left V 7 bases short and J 2 bases short, with 11 bases between. The germline gives CDR1 ENHRY, CDR2 SYGVKD. The CDR3 is made up of 13 amino acids. CDR3 in amino acids: CAIKAGINTEAFF. The CDR3 nucleotides are TGTGCCATCAAAGCAGGGATCAACACTGAAGCTTTCTTT.

The chain joins TRBV4-2 to TRBJ2-1; D possibly corresponds to TRBD2 (6 bases). The germline gives CDR1 LGHNA, CDR2 YNFKEQ. CDR3 size: 16 residues. Between the trimmed V and J ends, which lost 4 bases and 0 bases, there was a span of 13 bases. CDR3 amino acids: CASSPGDFSSYNEQFF. The CDR3 region has the DNA TGTGCCAGCAGCCCCGGGGACTTTAGCTCCTACAATGAGCAGTTCTTC.

In its sample, this clone was seen a few times. The chain has TRBV9 and TRBJ2-3; TRBD1 matches at 12 bases. The CDR3 is made up of 17 amino acids. With 1 base clipped from V and 2 bases from J, the junction kept 5 bases outside the gene matches. The germline V gene has CDR1 SGDLS and CDR2 YYNGEE. The CDR3 DNA follows: TGTGCCAGCAGCGTAACCGGGACAGGGGGCCTCACAGATACGCAGTATTTT. This sequence encodes CASSVTGTGGLTDTQYF.

The chain employs TRBV9 and TRBJ2-6; no definite D call. CDR1 is SGDLS and CDR2 is YYNGEE in the germline V gene. Trimming removed 4 bases at V and 2 bases at J, with 10 bases between. The CDR3 sequence is 15 residues long. Here the CDR3 reads CASSFEPAGANVLTF. In DNA, the CDR3 is TGTGCCAGCAGCTTTGAGCCTGCTGGGGCCAACGTCCTGACTTTC.

The chain uses TRBV27 and TRBJ2-7; TRBD1 matches at 7 bases. V lost 7 bases and J lost 2; bases outside the gene matches: 8. The CDR3 length is 14 residues. Germline V lookup: CDR1 MNHEY, CDR2 SMNVEV (reference sequence). This CDR3 is CASTLTGAPYEQYF. Here the CDR3 DNA reads TGTGCCAGCACCCTAACAGGGGCGCCCTACGAGCAGTACTTC.

The V gene is TRBV19, the J gene TRBJ2-1; 9 bases align to TRBD2. V dropped 3 bases and J dropped 8; count of bases not matched to a gene: 11. The CDR3 sequence is 16 residues long. Germline values: CDR1 LNHDA, CDR2 SQIVND (reference sequence). CDR3 nucleotide sequence: TGTGCCAGTAGTATGAGGAGGGCGGGAGGGCCCCATGAGCAGTTCTTC. Protein: CASSMRRAGGPHEQFF.

The J gene is TRBJ2-7, the V gene TRBV19; 8 bases line up with TRBD1. CDR1 is LNHDA and CDR2 is SQIVND in the germline V gene (reference sequence). After removal of 6 bases from V and 3 bases from J, the junction contained 7 bases not matched to a gene. The CDR3 is made up of 14 amino acids. CDR3 DNA sequence: TGTGCCAGTAGGGGCGGACAGGGATACTACGAGCAGTACTTC. Encoded protein: CASRGGQGYYEQYF.

The rearrangement uses TRBV7-2 and TRBJ2-7; the D gene is possibly TRBD2 (5 bases). This CDR3 comprises 15 residues. Germline V gene lookup returns CDR1 SGHTA and CDR2 FQGNSA. V was cut by 1 base and J by 5 bases, with 15 bases left in between. As DNA, the CDR3 is TGTGCCAGCAGCTTAGGTGTCTCCTGGGAGAACGAGCAGTACTTC. Its translation: CASSLGVSWENEQYF.

This clone showed up just a few times. The chain is built from TRBV4-1 and TRBJ2-7, with a tentative D call TRBD1 (6 bases). V was cut by 1 base and J by 5 bases, with 15 bases left in between. Germline-derived CDR1 and CDR2 are MGHRA and YSYEKL. This CDR3 is 15 amino acids long. CDR3 residues: CASSQAGTPFDEQYF. DNA for the CDR3: TGCGCCAGCAGCCAAGCTGGGACACCATTCGACGAGCAGTACTTC.

This clone was counted only a few times. The chain employs TRBV28 and TRBJ2-7; D is unclear. The CDR3 covers 12 residues. The V gene lost 5 bases and the J gene lost 7 bases, with 12 bases spanning the gap. The V gene's germline CDR1 is MDHEN and CDR2 SYDVKM. The CDR3 DNA is TGTGCCAGCAGTCGAACTTTTTTGGAGCAGTACTTC. This gives the protein CASSRTFLEQYF.

The rearrangement joins TRBV2 to TRBJ2-3; the match to TRBD1 covers 7 bases. Per the germline V gene, CDR1 is SNHLY and CDR2 is FYNNEI. The CDR3 spans 15 residues. Trimming took 6 bases from V and 2 from J; bases not matched to a gene: 8. CDR3 protein: CASRIWTGPTDTQYF. CDR3 nucleotides: TGTGCCAGCAGGATCTGGACAGGCCCCACAGATACGCAGTATTTT.

The CDR3 bases are TGTGCCAGCAGTTATGACGGGGGGGACCAGTACTTC. This sequence encodes CASSYDGGDQYF. This chain connects TRBV28 to TRBJ2-7; 8 bases line up with TRBD2. V gave up 4 bases and J gave up 10 bases; unmatched junction bases: 6. From germline, CDR1 is MDHEN and CDR2 SYDVKM. The CDR3 runs 12 residues.

This clone was recorded a few times. This chain links TRBV19 with TRBJ1-1; D might be TRBD1 (6 bases). The CDR3 length is 14 residues. The germline gives CDR1 LNHDA, CDR2 SQIVND (reference sequence). V was trimmed by 8 bases and J by 4 bases, leaving 17 bases between them. CDR3 sequence: CASGHREEGTEAFF. Written as DNA, the CDR3 is TGTGCCAGTGGCCACAGGGAAGAGGGCACTGAAGCTTTCTTT.

The rearrangement uses TRBV2 and TRBJ2-1, with TRBD2 matching 10 bases. The CDR3 spans 16 residues. Trimming took 8 bases from V and 4 from J; bases not matched to a gene: 11. Per germline, CDR1 SNHLY and CDR2 FYNNEI. Here the CDR3 DNA reads TGTGCCAGCCAGGCCCAACCAGCGGGGGGGTACAATGAGCAGTTCTTC. Its protein product is CASQAQPAGGYNEQFF.

In this sample, this clone turned up a few times. The chain has TRBV4-3 and TRBJ2-5; 8 nucleotides line up with TRBD1. The CDR3 spans 16 residues. Looked up from germline, CDR1 is LGHNA and CDR2 is YSLEER. V was clipped by 1 base and J by 5 bases; unmatched bases: 9. The CDR3 sequence: CASSQGTARDRETQYF. The CDR3 DNA sequence: TGCGCCAGCAGCCAAGGGACAGCTAGGGACAGGGAGACCCAGTACTTC.

This clone was counted between two and nine times. The chain uses TRBV30 and TRBJ2-3; no clear D gene. This CDR3 is 12 amino acids long. Looked up from germline, CDR1 is GTSNPN and CDR2 is SVGIG (reference sequence). V lost 2 bases to trimming and J lost 3 bases, with 6 bases between them. The DNA of the CDR3 is TGTGCCTGGAGTCCAACTACAGATACGCAGTATTTT. This encodes CAWSPTTDTQYF.

This clone was found a few times. The chain couples TRBV11-2 to TRBJ2-5; a possible D gene is TRBD1 (5 bases). Trimming removed 5 bases at V and 5 bases at J, with 15 bases between. This CDR3 is built from 14 residues. Germline V gives CDR1 SGHAT, CDR2 FQNNGV. DNA of the CDR3: TGTGCCAGCAGCAATCCTAGGGGTATCGAGACCCAGTACTTC. This sequence encodes CASSNPRGIETQYF.

The chain has TRBV15 and TRBJ2-1; tentative D call: TRBD1 (5 bases). The V end was cut by 0 bases, the J end by 8 bases, with 17 bases between. The CDR3 contains 16 residues. The germline CDR1 and CDR2 sequences are LNHNV and YYDKDF (reference sequence). CDR3 in amino acids: CATSRDQGLAGDEQFF. The CDR3 region has the DNA TGTGCCACCAGCAGAGATCAGGGATTAGCAGGCGATGAGCAGTTCTTC. Full variable domain (outside the CDR3, taken from reference TRBV15 and TRBJ2-1): DAMVIQNPRYQVTQFGKPVTLSCSQTLNHNVMYWYQQKSSQAPKLLFHYYDKDFNNEADTPDNFQSRRPNTSFCFLDIRSPGLGDTAMYLCATSRDQGLAGDEQFFGPGTRLTVL.

The J gene is TRBJ2-5, the V gene TRBV5-4; D not resolved. Per germline, CDR1 SGHNT and CDR2 YYREEE (reference sequence). Trimming took 4 bases from V and 6 from J, leaving 10 bases between them. The CDR3 runs 12 residues. CDR3 loop: CASSGHTQTQYF. The CDR3 coding sequence is TGTGCCAGCAGCGGTCACACGCAGACCCAGTACTTC.

This clone was recorded a few times. The chain carries TRBV10-3 and TRBJ2-1; no firm D call. The V and J ends lost 6 bases and 4 bases respectively, with 13 bases between them. Germline V lookup: CDR1 ENHRY, CDR2 SYGVKD. This CDR3 has 14 residues. The CDR3 loop reads CAISAAREYNEQFF. The CDR3 DNA follows: TGTGCCATCAGCGCCGCGAGAGAATACAATGAGCAGTTCTTC.

The J gene is TRBJ1-1, the V gene TRBV28, with D possibly TRBD1 on 5 matching bases. CDR1 and CDR2 (germline): MDHEN, SYDVKM. This CDR3 is 13 amino acids long. Trimming pared 0 bases from V and 11 bases from J, leaving 13 bases between. CDR3 region: CASSLWGPKTAFF. CDR3 DNA sequence: TGTGCCAGCAGTTTATGGGGGCCTAAAACGGCTTTCTTT.

This clone was seen a few times. Other nucleotide sequences from this sample produce the same CDR3. The gene calls are TRBV5-1 and TRBJ2-1; TRBD2 matches at 7 bases. Germline V gene lookup returns CDR1 SGHRS and CDR2 YFSETQ. V gave up 0 bases and J gave up 0 bases; unmatched junction bases: 0. The CDR3 spans 15 residues. In nucleotides, the CDR3 is TGCGCCAGCAGCTTGGGCGGGAGCTCCTACAATGAGCAGTTCTTC. Translation: CASSLGGSSYNEQFF.

This clone was seen a handful of times. The chain links TRBV11-2 to TRBJ2-3; D not certain. The CDR3 length is 13 residues. Germline V gives CDR1 SGHAT, CDR2 FQNNGV. Trimming removed 5 bases at V and 2 bases at J, with 8 bases between. The chain's CDR3 is CASSRHLTDTQYF. CDR3 nucleotide sequence: TGTGCCAGCAGCCGACACCTCACAGATACGCAGTATTTT.

This clone came up a few times. The chain has TRBV2 and TRBJ2-1; TRBD1 aligns across 7 bases. V dropped 6 bases and J dropped 8; count of bases not matched to a gene: 10. Germline lookup yields CDR1 SNHLY and CDR2 FYNNEI. CDR3 length: 14 amino acids. The CDR3 nucleotides are TGTGCCAGCAGACACGACAGGGCGGTGTATGAGCAGTTCTTC. It encodes CASRHDRAVYEQFF.

The chain carries TRBV4-3 and TRBJ1-2, with TRBD1 as a possible D gene (6 bases). The CDR3 is made up of 15 amino acids. Germline CDR1 reads LGHNA; CDR2 reads YSLEER. The germline V and J ends were trimmed by 4 bases and 8 bases, with 20 bases remaining between them. The CDR3 sequence is CASSPMGHQKVGYTF. The CDR3 DNA reads TGCGCCAGCAGCCCAATGGGACACCAAAAGGTCGGCTACACCTTC.

This CDR3 reads CAAGNNEQFF. The CDR3 nucleotides are TGTGCCGCAGGGAACAATGAGCAGTTCTTC. The V and J genes are TRBV10-3 and TRBJ2-1, with D perhaps TRBD1 (5 bases). V lost 11 bases to trimming and J lost 5 bases, with 7 bases between them. The germline V gene encodes CDR1 ENHRY and CDR2 SYGVKD. The CDR3 loop spans 10 amino acids.

This clone was counted only a few times. V gene TRBV9 combines with J gene TRBJ2-5, with D unresolved. Germline V gives CDR1 SGDLS, CDR2 YYNGEE. The CDR3 has 13 residues. Trimming shortened V by 0 bases and J by 5 bases, and 8 bases separated the two germline ends. The CDR3 DNA is TGTGCCAGCAGCGTAGGTGTGTCGGAGACCCAGTACTTC. Amino acids: CASSVGVSETQYF.